This T cell receptor beta chain was obtained from a study of cytomegalovirus exposure and HLA in healthy donors. The study's findings and limits: In a later analysis, productive TCRs from donors in an Asian-associated ancestry cluster reportedly carried fewer N-insertions than the cohort mean. Cytomegalovirus status was reportedly diagnosed by the classifier with high specificity and sensitivity.

Use of 60 Vbeta and 13 Jbeta primers characterized the PCR. Data came from immunoSEQ multiplex PCR; TCRdb stores just in-frame clones and leaves some out. The sample includes 86,000 or so clones, roughly 77% of them seen just once. Trimming pared 5 bases from V and 8 bases from J, leaving 18 bases between. The CDR3 has 14 residues. Per the germline V gene, CDR1 is SGHAT and CDR2 is FQNNGV. Of note for this clone: Its antigen is unknown.

Sequencing input: PBMCs. The chain couples TRBV11-2 to TRBJ1-1, with D possibly matching TRBD1 (5 bases). The receptor's source is a woman aged 40 to 50 in good health and CMV-seropositive. The CDR3 here is CASSVGLQGREAFF. In DNA form, the CDR3 reads TGTGCCAGCAGCGTAGGCCTCCAGGGAAGGGAAGCTTTCTTT.